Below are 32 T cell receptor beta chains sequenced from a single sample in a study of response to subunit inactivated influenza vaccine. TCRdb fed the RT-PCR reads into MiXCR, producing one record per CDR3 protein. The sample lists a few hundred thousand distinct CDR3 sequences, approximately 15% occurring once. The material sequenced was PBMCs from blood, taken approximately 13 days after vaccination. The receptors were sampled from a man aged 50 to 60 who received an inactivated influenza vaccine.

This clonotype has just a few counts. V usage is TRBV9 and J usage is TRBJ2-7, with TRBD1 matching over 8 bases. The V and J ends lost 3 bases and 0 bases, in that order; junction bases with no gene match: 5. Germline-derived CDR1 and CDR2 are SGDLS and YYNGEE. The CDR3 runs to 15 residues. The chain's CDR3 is CASSAGGSSSYEQYF. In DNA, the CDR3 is TGTGCCAGCAGCGCAGGGGGCTCTAGCTCCTACGAGCAGTACTTC.

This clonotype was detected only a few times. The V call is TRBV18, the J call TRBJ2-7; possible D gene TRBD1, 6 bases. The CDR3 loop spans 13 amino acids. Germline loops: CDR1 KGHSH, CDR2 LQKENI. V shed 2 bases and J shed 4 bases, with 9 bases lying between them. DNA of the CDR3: TGTGCCAGCTCACCAAGACAGGTGTACGAGCAGTACTTC. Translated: CASSPRQVYEQYF.

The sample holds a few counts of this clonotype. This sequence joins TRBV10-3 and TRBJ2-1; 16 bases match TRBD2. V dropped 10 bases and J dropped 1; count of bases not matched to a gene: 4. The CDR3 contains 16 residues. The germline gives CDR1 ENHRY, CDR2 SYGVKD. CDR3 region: CATGLAGGPSYNEQFF. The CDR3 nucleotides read TGTGCCACGGGACTAGCGGGGGGGCCTTCCTACAATGAGCAGTTCTTC.

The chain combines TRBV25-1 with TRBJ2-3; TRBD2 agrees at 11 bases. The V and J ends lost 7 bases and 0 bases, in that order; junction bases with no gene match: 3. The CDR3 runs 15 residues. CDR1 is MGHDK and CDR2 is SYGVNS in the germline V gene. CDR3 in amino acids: CASTRTSGSTDTQYF. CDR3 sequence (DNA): TGTGCCAGCACCAGGACTAGCGGGAGCACAGATACGCAGTATTTT. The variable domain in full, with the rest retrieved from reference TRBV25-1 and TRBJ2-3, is EADIYQTPRYLVIGTGKKITLECSQTMGHDKMYWYQQDPGMELHLIHYSYGVNSTEKGDLSSESTVSRIRTEHFPLTLESARPSHTSQYLCASTRTSGSTDTQYFGPGTRLTVL.

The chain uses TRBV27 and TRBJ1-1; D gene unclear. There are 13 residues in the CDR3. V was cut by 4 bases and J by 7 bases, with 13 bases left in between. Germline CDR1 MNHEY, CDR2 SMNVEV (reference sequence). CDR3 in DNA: TGTGCCAGCAGTTCCCGGGGTGGGATTGAAGCTTTCTTT. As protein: CASSSRGGIEAFF.

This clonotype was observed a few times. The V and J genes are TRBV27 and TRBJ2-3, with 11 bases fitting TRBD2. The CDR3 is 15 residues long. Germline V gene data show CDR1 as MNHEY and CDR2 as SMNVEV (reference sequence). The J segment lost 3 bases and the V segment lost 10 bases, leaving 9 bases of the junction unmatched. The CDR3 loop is CATSVAGGRTDTQYF. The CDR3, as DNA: TGTGCCACCTCCGTAGCGGGGGGGCGTACAGATACGCAGTATTTT.

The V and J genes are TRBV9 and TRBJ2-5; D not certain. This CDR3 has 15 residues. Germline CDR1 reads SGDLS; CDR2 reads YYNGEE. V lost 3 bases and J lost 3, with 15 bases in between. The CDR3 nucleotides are TGTGCCAGCAGCGCTACTGGCGGCACAAAAGAGACCCAGTACTTC. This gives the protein CASSATGGTKETQYF.

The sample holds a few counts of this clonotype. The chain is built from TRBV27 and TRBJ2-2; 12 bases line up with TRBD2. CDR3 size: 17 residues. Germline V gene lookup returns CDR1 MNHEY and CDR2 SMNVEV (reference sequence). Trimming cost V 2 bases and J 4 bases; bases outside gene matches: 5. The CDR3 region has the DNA TGTGCCAGCAGTTTACTAGCGGGGGGGGATGCCACCGGGGAGCTGTTTTTT. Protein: CASSLLAGGDATGELFF.

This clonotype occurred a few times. The CDR3 reads CAVSRWREHSEQFF. CDR3 DNA sequence: TGTGCCGTTTCTCGGTGGCGGGAGCACAGTGAGCAGTTCTTC. This sequence joins TRBV6-2 or TRBV6-3 and TRBJ2-1, with TRBD2 identical over 7 bases. This CDR3 spans 14 amino acids. Germline-derived CDR1 and CDR2 are MNHEY and SVGEGT. V lost 11 bases to trimming and J lost 9 bases; unmatched junction nucleotides: 16.

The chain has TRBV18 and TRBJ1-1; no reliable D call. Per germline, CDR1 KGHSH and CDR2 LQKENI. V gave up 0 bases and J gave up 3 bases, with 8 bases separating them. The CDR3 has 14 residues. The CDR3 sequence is CASSPPSGDTEAFF. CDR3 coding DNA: TGTGCCAGCTCACCACCATCGGGAGACACTGAAGCTTTCTTT.

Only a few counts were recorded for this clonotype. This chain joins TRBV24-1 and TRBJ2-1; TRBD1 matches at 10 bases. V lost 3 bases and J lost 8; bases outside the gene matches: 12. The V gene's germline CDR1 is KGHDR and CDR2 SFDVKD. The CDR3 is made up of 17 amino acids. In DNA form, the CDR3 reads TGTGCCACCAGTGATCCATCCGGGACAGGGGTTATGGATGAGCAGTTCTTC. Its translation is CATSDPSGTGVMDEQFF.

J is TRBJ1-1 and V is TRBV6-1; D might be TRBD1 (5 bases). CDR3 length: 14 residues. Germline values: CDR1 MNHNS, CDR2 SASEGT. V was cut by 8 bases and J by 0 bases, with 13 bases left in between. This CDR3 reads CASLPDNMNTEAFF. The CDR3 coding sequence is TGTGCCAGCCTCCCGGACAACATGAACACTGAAGCTTTCTTT.

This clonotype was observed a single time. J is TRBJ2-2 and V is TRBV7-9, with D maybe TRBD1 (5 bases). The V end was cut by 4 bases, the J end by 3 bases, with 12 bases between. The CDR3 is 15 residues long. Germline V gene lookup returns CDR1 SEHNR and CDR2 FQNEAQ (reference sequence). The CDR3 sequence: CASSSVRRDTGELFF. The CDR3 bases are TGTGCCAGCAGCTCCGTCCGCAGGGACACCGGGGAGCTGTTTTTT.

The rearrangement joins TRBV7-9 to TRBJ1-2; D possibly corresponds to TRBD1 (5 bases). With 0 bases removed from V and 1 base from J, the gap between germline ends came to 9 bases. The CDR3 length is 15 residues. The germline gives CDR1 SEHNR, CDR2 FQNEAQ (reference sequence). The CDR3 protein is CASSLAGVINYGYTF. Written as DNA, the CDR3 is TGTGCCAGCAGCTTAGCAGGGGTCATTAACTATGGCTACACCTTC.

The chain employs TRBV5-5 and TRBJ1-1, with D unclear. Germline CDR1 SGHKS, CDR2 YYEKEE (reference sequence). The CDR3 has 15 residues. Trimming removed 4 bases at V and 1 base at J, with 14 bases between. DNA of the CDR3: TGTGCCAGCAGCGTTGACACGACGAAGAACACTGAAGCTTTCTTT. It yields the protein CASSVDTTKNTEAFF.

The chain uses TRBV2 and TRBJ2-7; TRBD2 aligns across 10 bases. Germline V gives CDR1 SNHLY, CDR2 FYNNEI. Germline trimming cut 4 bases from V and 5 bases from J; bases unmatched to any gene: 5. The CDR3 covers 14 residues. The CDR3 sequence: CASSGASGRNEQYF. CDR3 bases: TGTGCCAGCAGTGGCGCTAGCGGGAGAAACGAGCAGTACTTC.

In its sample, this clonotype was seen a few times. The CDR3 here is CASSAPGTSEQFF. The CDR3 DNA follows: TGTGCCAGCAGCGCCCCCGGGACTAGCGAGCAGTTCTTC. The V call is TRBV7-2, the J call TRBJ2-1, with 9 nucleotides matching TRBD2. V shed 5 bases and J 10 bases; nucleotides not matched to a gene: 6. CDR3 length: 13 amino acids. CDR1 and CDR2 (germline): SGHTA, FQGNSA.

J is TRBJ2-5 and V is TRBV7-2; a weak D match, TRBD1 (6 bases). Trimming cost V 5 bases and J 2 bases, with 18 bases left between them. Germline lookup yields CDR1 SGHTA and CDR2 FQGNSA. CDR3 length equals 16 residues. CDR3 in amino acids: CASSHNPGHLQETQYF. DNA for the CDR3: TGTGCCAGCAGCCATAACCCGGGACACTTACAAGAGACCCAGTACTTC.

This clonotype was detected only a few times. The CDR3 sequence is CASSQRDTGIYEQYF. In DNA, the CDR3 is TGCGCCAGCAGCCAAAGGGACACGGGTATATACGAGCAGTACTTC. The rearrangement uses TRBV4-1 and TRBJ2-7, with D perhaps TRBD1 (6 bases). The CDR3 is made up of 15 amino acids. The ends were cut back, 2 bases at V and 4 bases at J, with 15 bases in the middle. Germline CDR1 is MGHRA and CDR2 is YSYEKL.

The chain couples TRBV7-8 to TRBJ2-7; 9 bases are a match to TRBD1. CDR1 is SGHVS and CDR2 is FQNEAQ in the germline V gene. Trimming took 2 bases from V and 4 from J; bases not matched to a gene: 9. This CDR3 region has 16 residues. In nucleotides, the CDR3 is TGTGCCAGCAGCTTACTTCCGGGACAGGGTTTGTACGAGCAGTACTTC. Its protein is CASSLLPGQGLYEQYF.

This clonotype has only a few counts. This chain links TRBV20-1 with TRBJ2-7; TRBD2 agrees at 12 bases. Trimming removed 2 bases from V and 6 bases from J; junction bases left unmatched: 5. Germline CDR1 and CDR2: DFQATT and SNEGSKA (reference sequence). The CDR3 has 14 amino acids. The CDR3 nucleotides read TGCAGTGCTAGACAGACTAGCGGGGGCCTCGAGCAGTACTTC. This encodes CSARQTSGGLEQYF.

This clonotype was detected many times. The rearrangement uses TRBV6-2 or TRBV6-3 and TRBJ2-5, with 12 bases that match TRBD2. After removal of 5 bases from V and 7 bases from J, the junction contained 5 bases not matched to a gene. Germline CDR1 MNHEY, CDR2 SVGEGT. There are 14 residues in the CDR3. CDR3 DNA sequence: TGTGCCAGCAGTCGCGGACTAGCGGGGACGACCCAGTACTTC. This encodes CASSRGLAGTTQYF.

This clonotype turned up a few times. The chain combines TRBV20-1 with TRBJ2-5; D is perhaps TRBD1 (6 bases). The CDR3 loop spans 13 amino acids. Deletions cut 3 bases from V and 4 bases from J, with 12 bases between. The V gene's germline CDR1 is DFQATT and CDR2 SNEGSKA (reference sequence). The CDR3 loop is CSARGAQLETQYF. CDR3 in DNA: TGCAGTGCTAGGGGGGCGCAACTAGAGACCCAGTACTTC.

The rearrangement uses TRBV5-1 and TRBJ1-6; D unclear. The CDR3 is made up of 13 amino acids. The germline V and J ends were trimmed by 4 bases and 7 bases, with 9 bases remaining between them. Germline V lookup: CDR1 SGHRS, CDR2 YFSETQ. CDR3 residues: CASSPSLNSPLHF. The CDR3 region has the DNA TGCGCCAGCAGCCCCTCCTTAAATTCACCCCTCCACTTT.

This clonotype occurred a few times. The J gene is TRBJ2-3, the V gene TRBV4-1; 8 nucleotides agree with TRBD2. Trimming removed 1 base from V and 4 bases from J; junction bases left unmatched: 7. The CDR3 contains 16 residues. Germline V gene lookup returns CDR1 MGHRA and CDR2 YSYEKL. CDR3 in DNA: TGCGCCAGCAGCCAAGGCCAGCGGGGGAACGCAGATACGCAGTATTTT. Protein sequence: CASSQGQRGNADTQYF.

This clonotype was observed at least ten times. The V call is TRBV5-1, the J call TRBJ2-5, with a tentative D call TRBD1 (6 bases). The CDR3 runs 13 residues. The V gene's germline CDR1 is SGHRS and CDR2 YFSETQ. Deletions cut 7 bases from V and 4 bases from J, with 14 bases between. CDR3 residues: CASGAGARETQYF. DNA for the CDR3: TGCGCCAGCGGGGCAGGGGCCAGAGAGACCCAGTACTTC.

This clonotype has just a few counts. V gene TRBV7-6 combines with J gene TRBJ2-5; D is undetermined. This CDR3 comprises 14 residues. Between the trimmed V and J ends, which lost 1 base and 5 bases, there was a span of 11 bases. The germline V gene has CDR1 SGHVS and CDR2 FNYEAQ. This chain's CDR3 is CASSLGASWETQYF. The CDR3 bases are TGTGCCAGCAGCTTAGGTGCCAGCTGGGAGACCCAGTACTTC.

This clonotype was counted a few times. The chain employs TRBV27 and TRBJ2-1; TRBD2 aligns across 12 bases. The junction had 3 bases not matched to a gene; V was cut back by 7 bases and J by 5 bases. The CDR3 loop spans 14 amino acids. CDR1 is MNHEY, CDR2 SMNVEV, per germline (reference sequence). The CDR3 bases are TGTGCCAGCACGACTAGCGGGGGAAACAATGAGCAGTTCTTC. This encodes CASTTSGGNNEQFF.

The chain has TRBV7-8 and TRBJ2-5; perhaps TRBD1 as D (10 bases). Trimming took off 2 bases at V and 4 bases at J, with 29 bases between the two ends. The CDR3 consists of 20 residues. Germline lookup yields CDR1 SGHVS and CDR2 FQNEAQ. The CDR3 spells CASSLRQGASGLALRETQYF. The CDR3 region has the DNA TGTGCCAGCAGCTTACGACAGGGGGCCTCGGGACTAGCTTTACGAGAGACCCAGTACTTC.

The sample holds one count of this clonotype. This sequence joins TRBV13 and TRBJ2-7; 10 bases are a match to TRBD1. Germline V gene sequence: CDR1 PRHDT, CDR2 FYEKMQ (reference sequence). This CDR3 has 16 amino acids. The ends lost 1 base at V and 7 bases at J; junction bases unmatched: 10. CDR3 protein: CASSLVPGQGQAEQYF. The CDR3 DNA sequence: TGTGCCAGCAGCTTAGTACCGGGACAGGGGCAAGCTGAGCAGTACTTC.

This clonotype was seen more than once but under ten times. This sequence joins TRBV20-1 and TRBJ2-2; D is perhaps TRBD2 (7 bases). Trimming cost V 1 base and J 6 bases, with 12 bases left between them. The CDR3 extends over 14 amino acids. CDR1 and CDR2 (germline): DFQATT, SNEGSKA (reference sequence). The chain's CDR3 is CSARVGGAAGELFF. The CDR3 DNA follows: TGCAGTGCTAGAGTTGGGGGGGCGGCCGGGGAGCTGTTTTTT.

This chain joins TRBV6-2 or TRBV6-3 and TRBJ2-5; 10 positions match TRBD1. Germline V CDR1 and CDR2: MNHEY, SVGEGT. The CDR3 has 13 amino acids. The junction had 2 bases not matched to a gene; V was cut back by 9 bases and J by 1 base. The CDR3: CASDRGPQETQYF. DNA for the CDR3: TGTGCCAGTGACAGGGGGCCCCAAGAGACCCAGTACTTC.